This T cell receptor beta chain stems from a study of siplizumab effects on memory and regulatory T cells. This CDR3 comprises 15 residues. Germline CDR1 and CDR2: MDHEN and SYDVKM. V lost 1 base and J 1 base, leaving 5 bases between the germline ends. Study outcomes and limitations: Naive or memory phenotype was unassignable for roughly 75-95% of proliferating CD4+ or CD8+ clones. A major contribution to the alloresponse seemed to be made by naive T cells, which seemed more diverse than memory cells. Unstimulated subsets captured only a minor fraction of alloreactive clones.

On this clone: Its antigen is not known.

Here immunoSEQ multiplex PCR was the method, and the copy in TCRdb shows in-frame clones only, minus some. The data show tens of thousands of clones, with nearly 95% seen just once and roughly 0.29% held by the top ten. This clonotype originated in a human donor in good health. The chain employs TRBV28 and TRBJ2-6; the D gene is possibly TRBD2 (5 bases). What was sequenced was non-Treg CD4+ T cells sorted from blood. The CDR3 sequence: CASSLSGSGANVLTF. As DNA, the CDR3 is TGTGCCAGCAGTTTATCGGGATCTGGGGCCAACGTCCTGACTTTC.